This TCR beta chain was observed in a study of T cells in localized non-small cell lung cancer. Regarding the study as a whole: Adjacent lung held a median roughly 60 of the top 100 tumor clones. The tumor had only one region sequenced, so heterogeneity remains possible. Increased T cell density in blood showed an association with longer overall survival.

Only in-frame clones appear in the TCRdb table, and some are missing; sequencing was by immunoSEQ multiplex PCR. In the table there are 20,000 to 25,000 clones, 75% to 90% of which are singletons. This CDR3 spans 14 amino acids. Germline V CDR1 and CDR2: PRHDT, FYEKMQ (reference sequence). Trimming left V 3 bases short and J 4 bases short, with 10 bases between. With respect to this clone: The antigen is not known.

This TCR came from a man aged 40 to 75 with stage II squamous cell lung carcinoma. The material was PBMCs, obtained before any cancer treatment. V usage is TRBV13 and J usage is TRBJ1-5; tentative D call: TRBD1 (6 bases). The CDR3 loop is CASSLGRGNQPQHF. CDR3 sequence (DNA): TGTGCCAGCAGCTTGGGCAGGGGTAATCAGCCCCAGCATTTT.